This T cell receptor beta chain was retrieved from a study of regulatory T cells in long-lasting Graves disease. The time point was: persistent/refractory GD, antithyroid drugs over 5 years with positive TRAb. The TCR library used RNA extracted from PBMCs. This clonotype occurred a few times. Combining iRepertoire HTBI primers with Arm-PCR of CDR3 regions, the authors built TCR beta libraries. Via MiXCR, TCRdb re-called the multiplex PCR reads, giving one row per CDR3 protein. The sample comprises roughly 400,000 distinct CDR3 sequences, 20% to 25% of which are singletons, and roughly an eighth rests with the top ten. CDR3 length equals 14 residues. V was pared by 5 bases and J by 4 bases, with 7 bases of the junction left unmatched. Germline values: CDR1 MNHNS, CDR2 SASEGT.

J is TRBJ2-7 and V is TRBV6-1, with 8 nucleotides matching TRBD1. Here the sequenced sample was peripheral blood mononuclear cells (PBMCs), taken when the disease was refractory, from a patient treated with antithyroid drugs. This TCR was recovered from a female donor with Graves disease. The CDR3 DNA reads as TGTGCCAGCAGTCGACAGGGGACATATTACGAGCAGTACTTC. Protein sequence: CASSRQGTYYEQYF.